The sequence of this T cell receptor beta chain was determined in a study of blood T cell repertoires in COVID-19 (dated by TCRdb to about 2020). Concerning the study at large: Samples from collaborators originated in the United States, Italy and Spain and spanned both the acute and convalescent phases of COVID-19. The material from the prospective study consisted of cDNA or gDNA derived from T cells, B-cell-depleted T cells, or PBMCs. Subjects who had been exposed to COVID-19, were actively infected with it, or had recovered from it provided the deeply sampled blood TCRbeta repertoires that made up the dataset. The repertoires were released in a freely available public database meant as a resource for research on the immune response to SARS-CoV-2. Samples were obtained from the ongoing ImmuneRACE study (first 160 participants) and from 1,200 or so subjects provided by 6 global collaborators. Sample metadata almost always included a de-identified subject ID, COVID-19 status, age in years and sex. Where available, HLA class I and class II types were taken from metadata supplied by the sample provider and were not determined by assay-based typing.

TCRbeta CDR3 regions were amplified from genomic DNA by means of the immunoSEQ Assay, a bias-controlled multiplex PCR. Processing in the source paper ran as follows. Within the assay, amplification of reference gene primers was used to estimate how many nucleated cells each sample contained. To quantify the absolute abundance of each unique TCRbeta CDR3 rearrangement, sequence reads were collapsed and filtered. Productive Simpson clonality was computed per sample as the square root of Simpson's diversity index over productive rearrangements. In TCRdb, the immuneACCESS table is reduced to in-frame sequences with V and J assigned. These tables do not hold every clone; where another copy was compared, an unresolved V gene accounts for under half, and the others remain unexplained. The D gene and trimming were derived from the DNA, and the V and J assignments and clone size from that table. The sample records fewer than 250,000 clones, 88% of which are singletons. The top ten clonotypes cover about 3.5% of the sample.

What the study reported, not specific to this receptor: How much clinical and demographic metadata was included differed by source and by participant, and the metadata was provided uncurated.

Participants in the prospective study were aged about 18 to 95 years, lived in some 24 United States geographic areas, and enrolled through a virtual design. To assign participants to cohorts, the prospective study relied on clinical history that participants themselves reported in a screening survey and a study questionnaire. Exposed participants had been in contact with someone with a PCR-confirmed or clinician-diagnosed COVID-19 case within 2 weeks of study entry. Mobile phlebotomists in the prospective study collected whole blood, serum and a nasopharyngeal or oropharyngeal swab from every participant. Additional blood draws and questionnaires over an approximately 2-month period could optionally be provided by prospective study participants. Before DNA extraction, blood samples from the prospective study were shipped at room temperature or frozen. On this clone: Its antigen target is currently unknown. Qualities for individual bases were not recorded, and no much larger clone is one base off.

The receptor comes from a woman aged 25 to 45 who had been exposed to COVID-19. Source material: PBMCs or T cells enriched from blood (not recorded which).

The CDR3 is CASSLVAAEQFF. The DNA sequence is given as TGTGCCAGCAGCTTAGTAGCGGCCGAGCAGTTCTTC. This sequence uses TRBV7-9 and TRBJ2-1; perhaps TRBD2 is the D gene, with 6 bases matching. The CDR3 numbers 12 residues from cysteine through phenylalanine. The sequence is cut down to CDR3 DNA, 36 bases in frame from base 1. Trimming takes 1 base from V and 10 bases from J, and the germline ends sit 8 bases apart. The germline V gene (reference sequence) yields SEHNR for CDR1 and FQNEAQ for CDR2.